The 25 T cell receptor beta chains reported below all come from one sample, sequenced in a study of blood T cell repertoires in COVID-19. Clones were sequenced by immunoSEQ multiplex PCR, and TCRdb holds only the in-frame ones, with some missing. The data contain about 45,000 clones, 85% to 95% of them singletons. Input material: peripheral blood. The receptors were sampled from a human donor in a cohort sampled during active COVID-19.

The rearrangement uses TRBV27 and TRBJ1-6; 8 bases are shared with TRBD1. The length of the CDR3 is 15 residues. With V trimmed by 5 bases and J by 5 bases, 5 bases remained unmatched. The germline V gene has CDR1 MNHEY and CDR2 SMNVEV (reference sequence). DNA of the CDR3: TGTGCCAGCAGTCAACTACAGGGGGATAATTCACCCCTCCACTTT. Translated: CASSQLQGDNSPLHF.

The rearrangement joins TRBV4-1 to TRBJ1-2; D not certain. The CDR3 length is 18 residues. V shed 1 base and J shed 0 bases, with 18 bases lying between them. Germline V lookup: CDR1 MGHRA, CDR2 YSYEKL. The CDR3 DNA is TGCGCCAGCAGCCAAGTCGTTCCGGAGGAACTGTCTAACTATGGCTACACCTTC. Protein sequence: CASSQVVPEELSNYGYTF.

The gene calls are TRBV4-1 and TRBJ2-7, with D unresolved. Germline CDR1 reads MGHRA; CDR2 reads YSYEKL. This CDR3 spans 12 amino acids. The V and J ends lost 4 bases and 3 bases respectively, with 7 bases between them. CDR3: CASSPDGYEQYF. The CDR3 DNA reads TGCGCCAGCAGCCCAGACGGCTACGAGCAGTACTTC.

CDR3 loop: CASSQGTAPSYEQYF. CDR3 DNA sequence: TGCGCCAGCAGCCAGGGGACAGCTCCCTCCTACGAGCAGTACTTC. The chain combines TRBV5-1 with TRBJ2-7; 7 bases match TRBD1. Germline V lookup: CDR1 SGHRS, CDR2 YFSETQ. After removal of 4 bases from V and 0 bases from J, the junction contained 7 bases not matched to a gene. There are 15 residues in the CDR3.

The V and J genes are TRBV6-6 and TRBJ1-3; tentatively, D is TRBD1 (5 bases). Germline V gene data show CDR1 as MNHNY and CDR2 as SVGAGI (reference sequence). The CDR3 consists of 15 residues. The germline V and J ends were trimmed by 1 base and 4 bases, with 11 bases remaining between them. CDR3 in amino acids: CASSYWGGTGNTIYF. The CDR3 region has the DNA TGTGCCAGCAGTTACTGGGGGGGTACAGGAAACACCATATATTTT.

V and J are TRBV5-5 and TRBJ1-5; the D gene is possibly TRBD1 (5 bases). The germline V and J ends were trimmed by 0 bases and 6 bases, with 10 bases remaining between them. This CDR3 is 14 amino acids long. Per the germline V gene, CDR1 is SGHKS and CDR2 is YYEKEE (reference sequence). CDR3 residues: CASSLGPQVQPQHF. Here the CDR3 DNA reads TGTGCCAGCAGCTTGGGTCCACAGGTTCAGCCCCAGCATTTT.

CDR3: CAWDLDRGENEAFF. CDR3 coding DNA: TGTGCCTGGGATCTCGACAGGGGGGAAAATGAAGCTTTCTTT. The V gene is TRBV30, the J gene TRBJ1-1, with TRBD1 identical over 9 bases. Germline-derived CDR1 and CDR2 are GTSNPN and SVGIG (reference sequence). With 5 bases clipped from V and 7 bases from J, the junction kept 11 bases outside the gene matches. This CDR3 is 14 amino acids long.

There are a few counts of this clone. CDR3 DNA sequence: TGTGCCATCAGCGGACAGGGGGATCAGCCCCAGCATTTT. It specifies CAISGQGDQPQHF. The chain recombines TRBV10-3 with TRBJ1-5; TRBD1 matches at 10 bases. J was trimmed by 5 bases and V by 6 bases; bases with no gene match: 1. The germline V gene has CDR1 ENHRY and CDR2 SYGVKD. The length of the CDR3 is 13 residues.

The chain uses TRBV6-2 or TRBV6-3 and TRBJ2-7, with 9 nucleotides matching TRBD2. V lost 7 bases to trimming and J lost 6 bases; unmatched junction nucleotides: 13. Per the germline V gene, CDR1 is MNHEY and CDR2 is SVGEGT. The CDR3 has 15 amino acids. The CDR3 DNA reads as TGTGCCAGCATCCCCGAAGGTAGCGGGAGCCTCGAGCAGTACTTC. This sequence encodes CASIPEGSGSLEQYF.

The rearrangement uses TRBV2 and TRBJ2-3; possibly TRBD1 for D (6 bases). In germline, CDR1 is SNHLY, CDR2 FYNNEI. This CDR3 has 14 amino acids. V was pared by 7 bases and J by 0 bases, with 11 bases between. The CDR3 loop is CASKGGISTDTQYF. CDR3 DNA sequence: TGTGCCAGCAAAGGGGGAATTAGCACAGATACGCAGTATTTT.

This clone was seen just once. The gene calls are TRBV4-2 and TRBJ2-3; D is unresolved. Trimming left V 4 bases short and J 0 bases short, with 8 bases between. The CDR3 loop spans 14 amino acids. Looked up from germline, CDR1 is LGHNA and CDR2 is YNFKEQ. CDR3 in amino acids: CASSPGSSTDTQYF. For the CDR3, the DNA is TGTGCCAGCAGCCCGGGTAGTAGCACAGATACGCAGTATTTT.

The chain joins TRBV27 to TRBJ1-1; tentative D call: TRBD1 (5 bases). Trimming removed 2 bases at V and 4 bases at J, with 8 bases between. CDR1 MNHEY and CDR2 SMNVEV come from the germline V gene (reference sequence). The CDR3 is made up of 13 amino acids. The CDR3 nucleotides read TGTGCCAGCAGTTTACCGGGGGGCACTGAAGCTTTCTTT. Translating it yields CASSLPGGTEAFF.

This sequence joins TRBV5-1 and TRBJ1-1, with D tentatively TRBD1 (6 bases). CDR1 and CDR2 (germline): SGHRS, YFSETQ. V dropped 4 bases and J dropped 1 base, with 14 bases sitting between them. The CDR3 is made up of 15 amino acids. The CDR3 nucleotides read TGCGCCAGCAGCCCCTGGACAGCCGAGAACACTGAAGCTTTCTTT. Its translation: CASSPWTAENTEAFF.

This clone was recorded once. The chain carries TRBV30 and TRBJ1-5, with a possible D match to TRBD1 (6 bases). The germline CDR1 and CDR2 sequences are GTSNPN and SVGIG (reference sequence). This CDR3 region has 13 residues. The germline V and J ends were trimmed by 0 bases and 7 bases, with 10 bases remaining between them. The CDR3 nucleotides are TGTGCCTGGAGTGTACAGGGTGGACAGCCCCAGCATTTT. Its protein is CAWSVQGGQPQHF.

V is TRBV20-1 and J is TRBJ2-7, with unresolved D. Trimming left V 3 bases short and J 1 base short, with 13 bases between. In germline, CDR1 is DFQATT, CDR2 SNEGSKA (reference sequence). The CDR3 contains 14 residues. CDR3 protein: CSASPVPRSYEQYF. The CDR3 DNA sequence: TGCAGTGCTAGTCCCGTTCCCAGGTCCTACGAGCAGTACTTC.

This rearrangement joins TRBV28 to TRBJ1-2; 7 bases fit TRBD1. Per germline, CDR1 MDHEN and CDR2 SYDVKM. Trimming cost V 7 bases and J 0 bases; bases outside gene matches: 5. This CDR3 is built from 14 residues. The CDR3 DNA reads TGTGCCAGCACAAGGACAGGTCCTAACTATGGCTACACCTTC. As protein: CASTRTGPNYGYTF.

The chain combines TRBV27 with TRBJ1-5; tentatively, D is TRBD1 (6 bases). The CDR3 runs to 14 residues. V lost 6 bases, J lost 6 bases, and 15 bases lay in between. Per germline, CDR1 MNHEY and CDR2 SMNVEV (reference sequence). CDR3 coding DNA: TGTGCCAGCAGAAAAGGGGGGGTCGGTCAGCCCCAGCATTTT. Amino acids: CASRKGGVGQPQHF.

The genes are TRBV3-1 (or the pseudogene TRBV3-2) and TRBJ2-5; the match to TRBD1 covers 11 bases. CDR3 length: 14 residues. V shed 5 bases, J shed 4 bases, and the junction held 3 bases outside the gene matches. Germline CDR1 is LGHDT and CDR2 is YNNKEL (reference sequence). The CDR3 here is CASSEGTGGETQYF. DNA of the CDR3: TGTGCCAGCAGCGAGGGGACAGGGGGAGAGACCCAGTACTTC.

The rearrangement links TRBV12-3 or TRBV12-4 to TRBJ2-2; no definite D call. Trimming removed 5 bases from V and 3 bases from J, with 7 bases in between. This CDR3 has 13 residues. CDR3 nucleotides: TGTGCCAGCAGTCCAGACTACACCGGGGAGCTGTTTTTT. Protein product: CASSPDYTGELFF.

V is TRBV29-1 and J is TRBJ1-2; TRBD1 matches at 8 bases. The germline V gene encodes CDR1 SQVTM and CDR2 ANQGSEA. This CDR3 has 12 amino acids. V was clipped by 5 bases and J by 5 bases; unmatched bases: 4. The CDR3 region has the DNA TGCAGCGTTAAGGACAGGGATTATGGCTACACCTTC. As protein: CSVKDRDYGYTF.

V and J are TRBV6-4 and TRBJ1-1; the D gene is possibly TRBD1 (6 bases). Germline V gene data show CDR1 as MRHNA and CDR2 as SNTAGT. V lost 3 bases to trimming and J lost 2 bases, with 10 bases between them. The CDR3 is made up of 14 amino acids. Here the CDR3 reads CASSETDRNTEAFF. CDR3 in DNA: TGTGCCAGCAGTGAGACGGACAGAAACACTGAAGCTTTCTTT.

The rearrangement uses TRBV30 and TRBJ1-1; D gene ambiguous. Trimming cost V 4 bases and J 6 bases, with 9 bases left between them. Per the germline V gene, CDR1 is GTSNPN and CDR2 is SVGIG (reference sequence). The CDR3 length is 11 residues. In DNA, the CDR3 is TGTGCCTGGACAGGATTCGCTGAAGCTTTCTTT. It translates to CAWTGFAEAFF.

This clone was recorded a few times. This rearrangement joins TRBV18 to TRBJ1-5; 10 nucleotides agree with TRBD1. The CDR3 covers 16 residues. After removal of 2 bases from V and 6 bases from J, the junction contained 7 bases not matched to a gene. The germline V gene has CDR1 KGHSH and CDR2 LQKENI. CDR3 amino acids: CASSPTGTGVFQPQHF. The DNA for the CDR3 is TGTGCCAGCTCACCAACCGGGACAGGGGTGTTTCAGCCCCAGCATTTT.

V gene TRBV19 combines with J gene TRBJ2-5; D is possibly TRBD2 (6 bases). This CDR3 region has 16 residues. The V end lost 1 base, the J end lost 2 bases, and 14 bases lay between the germline ends. CDR1 and CDR2 from the germline V gene are LNHDA and SQIVND (reference sequence). CDR3 DNA: TGTGCCAGTAGTATAGCGGGAGAGACCCCTCAAGAGACCCAGTACTTC. This translates into CASSIAGETPQETQYF.

The chain joins TRBV6-2 or TRBV6-3 to TRBJ2-7, with 8 bases matching TRBD1. Per germline, CDR1 MNHEY and CDR2 SVGEGT. The CDR3 runs to 14 residues. The trim removed 5 bases at V and 1 base at J, leaving 4 bases unmatched. This chain's CDR3 is CASSTRTGSYEQYF. As DNA, the CDR3 is TGTGCCAGCAGTACCCGGACAGGGTCCTACGAGCAGTACTTC.